Below are 12 T cell receptor beta chains sequenced from a single sample in a study of shared clonotypes between healthy human individuals. Here immunoSEQ multiplex PCR was the method, and the copy in TCRdb shows in-frame clones only, minus some. The sample contains 400,000 to 600,000 clones, roughly 85% of which appear only once. Sequenced material: PBMCs. These TCRs come from a woman aged 35 to 49 in good health. Some clones in this sample may be carry-over from other donors' samples.

This clone was counted between two and nine times. This chain joins TRBV4-3 and TRBJ2-7; 9 bases are shared with TRBD2. The CDR3 consists of 15 residues. The germline V gene has CDR1 LGHNA and CDR2 YSLEER. The ends lost 1 base at V and 4 bases at J; junction bases unmatched: 5. This CDR3 reads CASSQVTSGPYEQYF. The CDR3 DNA reads TGCGCCAGCAGCCAAGTTACTAGCGGGCCTTACGAGCAGTACTTC.

This chain joins TRBV7-3 and TRBJ2-1, with TRBD2 matching over 12 bases. The CDR3 has 17 amino acids. The V segment lost 4 bases and the J segment 6 bases; nucleotides outside the gene matches: 10. Germline V lookup: CDR1 SGHTA, CDR2 FQGTGA. The CDR3 DNA reads TGTGCCAGCAGCTCCCTAGCGGGAGGGCCGGAGGGCAATGAGCAGTTCTTC. It translates to CASSSLAGGPEGNEQFF. Full variable domain (rest looked up from reference TRBV7-3 and TRBJ2-1): GAGVSQTPSNKVTEKGKYVELRCDPISGHTALYWYRQSLGQGPEFLIYFQGTGAADDSGLPNDRFFAVRPEGSVSTLKIQRTERGDSAVYLCASSSLAGGPEGNEQFFGPGTRLTVL.

The CDR3 bases are TGTGCCAGCAGCTTGGAAGCGGGAAGGGCCTACGAGCAGTACTTC. Translation: CASSLEAGRAYEQYF. The chain combines TRBV5-4 with TRBJ2-7, with 7 bases that match TRBD2. J lost 2 bases, V lost 0 bases, and 5 bases had no gene match. Germline CDR1 SGHNT, CDR2 YYREEE (reference sequence). The CDR3 has 15 amino acids.

V and J are TRBV5-1 and TRBJ2-3, with 13 bases that match TRBD2. Germline CDR1 is SGHRS and CDR2 is YFSETQ. J gave up 7 bases and V 4 bases, and 6 bases lay outside the gene matches. The length of the CDR3 is 15 residues. CDR3 protein: CASSVGLAGTNTQYF. The CDR3 region has the DNA TGCGCCAGCAGCGTGGGACTAGCGGGAACTAATACGCAGTATTTT.

The chain links TRBV18 to TRBJ2-1; 8 nucleotides align to TRBD1. This CDR3 has 17 amino acids. Germline CDR1 KGHSH, CDR2 LQKENI. J was trimmed by 0 bases and V by 5 bases; bases with no gene match: 9. CDR3 sequence (DNA): TGTGCCAGCTCAATAACTACCGGGACAGGCTCCTACAATGAGCAGTTCTTC. It codes for CASSITTGTGSYNEQFF.

The CDR3, as DNA: TGTGCCTGGCGCAGGGGCGCCTATAATTCACCCCTCCACTTT. It yields the protein CAWRRGAYNSPLHF. V gene TRBV30 combines with J gene TRBJ1-6; a weak D match, TRBD1 (6 bases). Trimming removed 5 bases from V and 2 bases from J, with 10 bases in between. The CDR3 is 14 amino acids. Germline lookup yields CDR1 GTSNPN and CDR2 SVGIG (reference sequence).

The rearrangement uses TRBV28 and TRBJ2-5; perhaps TRBD1 as D (6 bases). Judging by the DNA end, TRBJ2-7 fits better; the J call may be wrong. CDR1 and CDR2 from the germline V gene are MDHEN and SYDVKM. CDR3 length: 15 amino acids. Here the CDR3 reads CASTPPAMTGYEQYF. The DNA for the CDR3 is TGTGCCAGCACCCCCCCCGCAATGACAGGATACGAGCAGTACTTC.

This chain joins TRBV19 and TRBJ2-1; 9 nucleotides agree with TRBD1. Germline V gives CDR1 LNHDA, CDR2 SQIVND (reference sequence). CDR3 length: 15 residues. J lost 3 bases, V lost 4 bases, and 4 bases had no gene match. CDR3 coding DNA: TGTGCCAGTAGTACCGGGACAGGGTTCTACAATGAGCAGTTCTTC. This translates into CASSTGTGFYNEQFF.

The genes are TRBV7-9 and TRBJ1-1; D is ambiguous. Trimming took off 6 bases at V and 5 bases at J, with 10 bases between the two ends. The CDR3 length is 12 residues. Germline CDR1 and CDR2: SEHNR and FQNEAQ (reference sequence). This chain's CDR3 is CASRDSVTEAFF. The CDR3 DNA sequence: TGTGCCAGCAGAGATAGCGTGACTGAAGCTTTCTTT.

This rearrangement joins TRBV28 to TRBJ1-1; no firm D call. Germline V gene data show CDR1 as MDHEN and CDR2 as SYDVKM. This CDR3 comprises 13 residues. V lost 0 bases, J lost 4 bases, and 6 bases lay in between. CDR3 coding DNA: TGTGCCAGCAGTTTATGGCAGCTCACTGAAGCTTTCTTT. As protein: CASSLWQLTEAFF.

The V and J genes are TRBV10-3 and TRBJ1-1; possibly TRBD1 for D (6 bases). The germline gives CDR1 ENHRY, CDR2 SYGVKD. The V end lost 7 bases, the J end lost 5 bases, and 14 bases lay between the germline ends. The CDR3 sequence is 13 residues long. This CDR3 reads CAITGWQGTEAFF. CDR3 in DNA: TGTGCCATCACGGGCTGGCAGGGGACTGAAGCTTTCTTT.

The CDR3 protein is CASSLAANTGELFF. The CDR3 nucleotides are TGTGCCAGCTCCCTAGCGGCGAACACCGGGGAGCTGTTTTTT. The chain employs TRBV14 and TRBJ2-2; 7 nucleotides align to TRBD2. CDR3 length: 14 residues. Trimming cost V 8 bases and J 0 bases; bases outside gene matches: 3. CDR1 is SGHDN and CDR2 is FVKESK in the germline V gene.